This T cell receptor beta chain was recovered during a study of cytomegalovirus exposure and HLA in healthy donors. Study conclusions and caveats: Some highly shared sequence variants likely arose as a pipeline artifact. Later on, an analysis showed TCR association rates differing by HLA locus, with DRB1 the most and HLA-C the fewest.

PCR primers comprised 60 Vbeta and 13 Jbeta primers. Using immunoSEQ multiplex PCR, the repertoire was profiled, and TCRdb retains in-frame clones only, with some absent. This repertoire shows roughly 90,000 clones, roughly 70% found once; its top ten account for about a fifth. As to this clone: Its antigen remains unknown.

The donors (healthy individuals) were bone marrow donors. Unrecorded immune exposure was likely among donors, who were nominally healthy when sampled. The clonotype was recovered from a man younger than 40 in good health and CMV-seropositive. The sequenced material came from PBMCs.

As DNA, the CDR3 is TGCGCCAGCAGCTTGGCCGGCGGGGACAGCCGCCCGCAGTATTTT. Translation: CASSLAGGDSRPQYF. The chain uses TRBV5-1 and TRBJ2-3; D might be TRBD1 (7 bases). The CDR3 runs 15 residues. Trimming left V 0 bases short and J 10 bases short, with 18 bases between. Germline V gives CDR1 SGHRS, CDR2 YFSETQ. The full variable domain, its missing parts supplied by reference TRBV5-1 and TRBJ2-3, is KAGVTQTPRYLIKTRGQQVTLSCSPISGHRSVSWYQQTPGQGLQFLFEYFSETQRNKGNFPGRFSGRQFSNSRSEMNVSTLELGDSALYLCASSLAGGDSRPQYFGPGTRLTVL.